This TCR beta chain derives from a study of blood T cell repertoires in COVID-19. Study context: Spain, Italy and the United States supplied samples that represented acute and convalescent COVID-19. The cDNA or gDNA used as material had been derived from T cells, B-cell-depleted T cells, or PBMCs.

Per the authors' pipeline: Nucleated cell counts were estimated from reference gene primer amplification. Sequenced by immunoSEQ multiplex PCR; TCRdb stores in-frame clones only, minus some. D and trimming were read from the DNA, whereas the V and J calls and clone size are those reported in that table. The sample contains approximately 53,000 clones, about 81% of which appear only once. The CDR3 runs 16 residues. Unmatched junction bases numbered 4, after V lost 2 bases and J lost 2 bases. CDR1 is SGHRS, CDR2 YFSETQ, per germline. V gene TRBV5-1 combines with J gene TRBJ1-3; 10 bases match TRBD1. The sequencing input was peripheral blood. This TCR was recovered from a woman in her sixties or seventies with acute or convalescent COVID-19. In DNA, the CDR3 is TGCGCCAGCAGCTTCAGACAGGGGGCTACTGGAAACACCATATATTTT. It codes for CASSFRQGATGNTIYF.